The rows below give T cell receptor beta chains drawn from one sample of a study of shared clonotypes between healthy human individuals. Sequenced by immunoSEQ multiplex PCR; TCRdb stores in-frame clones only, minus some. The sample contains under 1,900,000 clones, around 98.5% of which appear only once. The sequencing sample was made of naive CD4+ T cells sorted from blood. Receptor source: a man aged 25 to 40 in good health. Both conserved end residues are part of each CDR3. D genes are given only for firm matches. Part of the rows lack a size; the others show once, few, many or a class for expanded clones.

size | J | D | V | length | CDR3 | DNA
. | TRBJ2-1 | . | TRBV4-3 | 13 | CASSLNPYNEQFF | TGCGCCAGCAGCCTTAACCCGTACAATGAGCAGTTCTTC
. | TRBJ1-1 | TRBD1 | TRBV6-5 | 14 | CARWTGGLNTEAFF | TGTGCCAGATGGACAGGGGGCCTGAACACTGAAGCTTTCTTT
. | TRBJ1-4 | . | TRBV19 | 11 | CALAGQPRLFF | TGTGCCCTTGCGGGGCAGCCTAGACTGTTTTTT
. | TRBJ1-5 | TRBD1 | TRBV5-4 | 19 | CASSFFVRDRVLSDQPQHF | TGTGCCAGCAGCTTCTTTGTTAGGGACAGGGTGCTCTCCGATCAGCCCCAGCATTTT
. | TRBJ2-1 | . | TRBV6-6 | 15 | CASSISGAWGNEQFF | TGTGCCAGCAGTATTTCCGGGGCCTGGGGCAATGAGCAGTTCTTC
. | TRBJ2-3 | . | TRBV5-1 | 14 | CASSLPQSTDTQYF | TGCGCCAGCAGCTTGCCACAAAGCACAGATACGCAGTATTTT
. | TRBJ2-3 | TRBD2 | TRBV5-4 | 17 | CASSLVPAGIRTDTQYF | TGTGCCAGCAGCTTGGTGCCAGCGGGAATAAGAACAGATACGCAGTATTTT
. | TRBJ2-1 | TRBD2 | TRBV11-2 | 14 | CASSLRAGYNEQFF | TGTGCCAGCAGCTTACGAGCGGGGTACAATGAGCAGTTCTTC
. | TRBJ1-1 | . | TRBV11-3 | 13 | CASSPRQNTEAFF | TGTGCCAGCAGCCCTCGGCAGAACACTGAAGCTTTCTTT
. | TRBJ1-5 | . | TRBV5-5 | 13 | CASSLQGNQPQHF | TGTGCCAGCAGCTTGCAGGGGAATCAGCCCCAGCATTTT
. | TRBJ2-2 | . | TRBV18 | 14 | CASSPPGATGELFF | TGTGCCAGCTCACCACCGGGGGCCACCGGGGAGCTGTTTTTT
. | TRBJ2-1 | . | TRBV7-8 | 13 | CASSPRDANEQFF | TGTGCCAGCAGCCCCCGGGACGCCAATGAGCAGTTCTTC
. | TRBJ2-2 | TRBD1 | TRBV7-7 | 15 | CASSEGQINTGELFF | TGTGCTAGCAGCGAGGGACAGATAAACACCGGGGAGCTGTTTTTT
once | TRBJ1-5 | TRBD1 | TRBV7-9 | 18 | CASSFASGTGISNQPQHF | TGTGCCAGCAGCTTCGCCTCCGGGACAGGAATTAGCAATCAGCCCCAGCATTTT
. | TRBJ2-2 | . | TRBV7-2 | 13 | CASRSGPTGELFF | TGTGCCAGCCGCTCCGGACCTACCGGGGAGCTGTTTTTT
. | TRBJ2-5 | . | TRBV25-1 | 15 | CASSYLGIPPETQYF | TGTGCCAGCAGTTATCTCGGGATCCCGCCGGAGACCCAGTACTTC
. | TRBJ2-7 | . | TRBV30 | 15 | CAWSVAYGMSYEQYF | TGTGCCTGGAGTGTAGCGTATGGGATGTCCTACGAGCAGTACTTC
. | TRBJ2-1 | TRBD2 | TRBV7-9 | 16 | CASSLPGLAGVSEQFF | TGTGCCAGCAGCCTCCCCGGACTAGCGGGAGTGTCCGAGCAGTTCTTC
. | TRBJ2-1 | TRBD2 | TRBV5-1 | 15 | CASSFGLAGEEGQFF | TGCGCCAGCAGCTTCGGGCTAGCGGGAGAAGAGGGGCAGTTCTTC
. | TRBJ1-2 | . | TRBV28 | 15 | CASSLWPQAHYGYTF | TGTGCCAGCAGTTTATGGCCCCAGGCACACTATGGCTACACCTTC
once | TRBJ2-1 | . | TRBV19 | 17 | CASSIFGVISSYNEQFF | TGTGCCAGTAGTATCTTTGGCGTTATAAGCTCCTACAATGAGCAGTTCTTC
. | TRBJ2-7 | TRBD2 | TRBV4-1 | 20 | CASSQDEGAGGPSSSYEQYF | TGCGCCAGCAGCCAAGATGAAGGAGCGGGAGGGCCTTCGAGCTCCTACGAGCAGTACTTC
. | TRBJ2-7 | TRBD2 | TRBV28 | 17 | CASSLPGRGTSSYEQYF | TGTGCCAGCAGTTTGCCAGGGCGGGGGACGAGCTCCTACGAGCAGTACTTC
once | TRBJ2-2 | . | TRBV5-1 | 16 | CASSLGGGVNTGELFF | TGCGCCAGCAGCTTGGGTGGCGGAGTAAACACCGGGGAGCTGTTTTTT
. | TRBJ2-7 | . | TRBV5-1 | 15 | CASSLEAGSSYEQYF | TGCGCCAGCAGCTTGGAAGCAGGTTCTTCCTACGAGCAGTACTTC
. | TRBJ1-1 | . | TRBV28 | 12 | CASMNSFTEAFF | TGTGCCAGCATGAACAGCTTCACTGAAGCTTTCTTT
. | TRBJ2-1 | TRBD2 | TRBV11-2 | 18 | CASSLEPPGLAGYNEQFF | TGTGCCAGCAGCTTAGAGCCCCCGGGACTAGCGGGGTACAATGAGCAGTTCTTC
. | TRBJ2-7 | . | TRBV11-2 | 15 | CASSLERAGSLEQYF | TGTGCCAGCAGCTTAGAACGGGCAGGGTCTCTTGAGCAGTACTTC
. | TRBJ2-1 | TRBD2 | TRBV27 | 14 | CASGASGRRNEQFF | TGTGCCAGCGGGGCTAGCGGGAGACGCAATGAGCAGTTCTTC
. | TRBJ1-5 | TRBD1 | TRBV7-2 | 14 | CASSSGQGDQPQHF | TGTGCCAGCAGCTCTGGACAGGGGGATCAGCCCCAGCATTTT
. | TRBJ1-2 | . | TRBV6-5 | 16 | CASSYSLRGANYGYTF | TGTGCCAGCAGTTACTCTCTACGGGGGGCTAACTATGGCTACACCTTC
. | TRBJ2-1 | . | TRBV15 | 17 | CATSRIGGQRPYNEQFF | TGTGCCACCAGCCGTATCGGTGGACAGCGCCCGTACAATGAGCAGTTCTTC
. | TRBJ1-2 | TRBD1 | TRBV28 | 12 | CASSFTGVGYTF | TGTGCCAGCAGTTTCACAGGGGTTGGCTACACCTTC
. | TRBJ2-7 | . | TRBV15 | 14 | CATSREVAESEQYF | TGTGCCACCAGCAGAGAAGTCGCGGAGTCCGAGCAGTACTTC
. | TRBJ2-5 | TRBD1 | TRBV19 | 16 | CASSYGQGALQETQYF | TGTGCCAGTAGCTACGGACAGGGGGCACTGCAAGAGACCCAGTACTTC